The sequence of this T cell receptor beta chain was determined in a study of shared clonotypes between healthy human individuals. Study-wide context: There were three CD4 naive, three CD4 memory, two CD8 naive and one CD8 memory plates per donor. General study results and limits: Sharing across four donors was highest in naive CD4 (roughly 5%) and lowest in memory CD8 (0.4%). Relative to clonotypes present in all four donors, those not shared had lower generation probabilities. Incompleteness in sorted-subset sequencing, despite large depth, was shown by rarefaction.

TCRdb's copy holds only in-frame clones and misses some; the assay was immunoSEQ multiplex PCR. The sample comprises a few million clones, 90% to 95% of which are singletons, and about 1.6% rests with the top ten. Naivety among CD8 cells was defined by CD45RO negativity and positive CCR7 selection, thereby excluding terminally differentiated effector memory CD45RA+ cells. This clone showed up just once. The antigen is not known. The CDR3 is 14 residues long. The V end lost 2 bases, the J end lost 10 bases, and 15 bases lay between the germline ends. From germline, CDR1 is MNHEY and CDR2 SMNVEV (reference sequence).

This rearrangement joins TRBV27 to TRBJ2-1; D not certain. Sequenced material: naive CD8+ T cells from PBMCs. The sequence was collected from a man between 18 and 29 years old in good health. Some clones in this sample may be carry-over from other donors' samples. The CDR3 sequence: CASSLLGPHLEQFF. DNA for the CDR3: TGTGCCAGCAGTTTACTTGGCCCGCACCTGGAGCAGTTCTTC.